This TCR beta chain was retrieved from a study of response to subunit inactivated influenza vaccine. TCRdb itself ran the RT-PCR reads through MiXCR, one entry per CDR3 protein. This sample carries hundreds of thousands of distinct CDR3 sequences, about 8% of them seen once, and the ten largest clones take around 13%. CDR3 length equals 15 residues. The trim removed 1 base at V and 5 bases at J, leaving 8 bases unmatched. Germline V gene data show CDR1 as SGHAT and CDR2 as FQNNGV. The gene calls are TRBV11-2 and TRBJ2-7, with 7 positions matching TRBD1. This material consisted of PBMCs from blood, taken less than 30 months after vaccination. The TCR sequence derives from a man aged 50 to 69 who received an inactivated influenza vaccine. Written as DNA, the CDR3 is TGTGCCAGCAGCTTAGGACAGGGATTTGGGGACGAGCAGTACTTC. Translation gives CASSLGQGFGDEQYF.